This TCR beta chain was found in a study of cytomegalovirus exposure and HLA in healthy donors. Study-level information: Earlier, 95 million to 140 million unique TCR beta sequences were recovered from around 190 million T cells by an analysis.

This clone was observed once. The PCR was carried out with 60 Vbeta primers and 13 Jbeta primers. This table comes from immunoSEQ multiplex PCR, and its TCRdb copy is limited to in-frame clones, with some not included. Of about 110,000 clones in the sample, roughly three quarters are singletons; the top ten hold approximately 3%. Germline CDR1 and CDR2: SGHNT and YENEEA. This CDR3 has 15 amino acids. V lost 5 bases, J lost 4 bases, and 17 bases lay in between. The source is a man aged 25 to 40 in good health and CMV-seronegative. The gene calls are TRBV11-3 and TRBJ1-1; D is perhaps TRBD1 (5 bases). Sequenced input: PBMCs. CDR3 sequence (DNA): TGTGCCAGCAGCGCCCTGACAGTGGCAGTCACTGAAGCTTTCTTT. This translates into CASSALTVAVTEAFF.